Detailed here is one TCR beta chain. The germline V gene has CDR1 SGHTA and CDR2 FQGNSA. Unmatched junction bases numbered 2, after V lost 7 bases and J lost 0 bases. This CDR3 spans 14 amino acids. This specimen comes from a study of cytomegalovirus exposure and HLA in healthy donors. Turning to the study itself: The approximately 120 validation repertoires and the approximately 690 first-cohort repertoires shared a platform, a later analysis reported.

Using immunoSEQ multiplex PCR, the repertoire was profiled, and TCRdb retains in-frame clones only, with some absent. In the table there are roughly 190,000 clones, 86% of which are singletons. Sequencing was carried out using PBMCs. This receptor was identified in a woman aged 18 to 35 in good health and CMV-seronegative. V and J are TRBV7-2 and TRBJ2-2; TRBD1 matches at 7 bases. In DNA form, the CDR3 reads TGTGCCAGCAATCAGGGGGCGAACACCGGGGAGCTGTTTTTT. Its translation: CASNQGANTGELFF.